The rows below give T cell receptor beta chains drawn from one sample of a study of blood T cell repertoires in COVID-19. Sequencing was performed with immunoSEQ multiplex PCR; in TCRdb, only in-frame clones are kept and a portion is missing. The repertoire holds over 75,000 clones, with approximately 90% as singletons. Sequenced sample: peripheral blood. These receptors were obtained from a human donor with COVID-19, enrolled during active disease. The donor label of this sample is uncertain. CDR3s include the opening cysteine and the closing phenylalanine or tryptophan. Expanded clones are given a class, and other clones once, few, many or no size at all.

CDR3 protein,J gene,CDR3 length,clone size,V gene
CASSWGLVLPGELFF,TRBJ2-2,15,few,TRBV13
CASSSGAPYSYTF,TRBJ1-2,13,once,TRBV11-2
CASSPSEAGNTIYF,TRBJ1-3,14,.,TRBV3-1/TRBV3-2
CASSYSRQGAYNEQFF,TRBJ2-1,16,.,TRBV6-5
CASGRTGNTEAFF,TRBJ1-1,13,.,TRBV2
CASSPKRTAAVRYGYTF,TRBJ1-2,17,.,TRBV9
CAARAGGMSPQHF,TRBJ1-5,13,.,TRBV24-1
CASSQTYNQPQHF,TRBJ1-5,13,.,TRBV27
CASSYRQGQGFGQPQHF,TRBJ1-5,17,.,TRBV6-8
CASSPEVYEQYF,TRBJ2-7,12,once,TRBV12-3/TRBV12-4
CASSFLRGNTEAFF,TRBJ1-1,14,once,TRBV27
CASGPMRGSSNQPQHF,TRBJ1-5,16,.,TRBV12-5
CASSPHRGIGETEAFF,TRBJ1-1,16,.,TRBV11-2